This T cell receptor beta chain was obtained from a study of blood T cell repertoires in COVID-19. Turning to the study itself: The United States, Italy and Spain supplied acute and convalescent COVID-19 samples. T cells, B-cell-depleted T cells, or PBMCs provided the cDNA or gDNA that served as material.

The table lists this clone with a few counts. Trimming stripped 5 bases from V and 8 bases from J, with 16 bases between. The CDR3 runs to 13 residues. CDR1 is SGHTS and CDR2 is YDEGEE in the germline V gene. Per the authors' pipeline: Nucleated cell number was recorded as an estimate derived from reference gene primer amplification. The protocol was immunoSEQ multiplex PCR, while the TCRdb copy is restricted to in-frame clones and leaves out a portion. From that table come the V and J calls and clone size; the DNA was used to work out D and trimming. This sample yields some 300,000 clones, of which around 88% are seen a single time; 6.9% belongs to the top ten.

The clonotype comes from a woman aged 25-40 years who had recovered from COVID-19. The rearrangement uses TRBV5-8 and TRBJ1-1, with D tentatively TRBD1 (5 bases). Sequencing was performed on peripheral blood. The CDR3 DNA reads as TGTGCCAGCAGGATTAGCGGCAGGGTCGAAGCTTTCTTT. It encodes CASRISGRVEAFF. The full variable domain, rest sourced from reference TRBV5-8 and TRBJ1-1, is EAGVTQSPTHLIKTRGQQATLRCSPISGHTSVYWYQQALGLGLQFLLWYDEGEERNRGNFPPRFSGRQFPNYSSELNVNALELEDSALYLCASRISGRVEAFFGQGTRLTVV.